The present TCR beta chain was sequenced within a study of blood T cell repertoires in COVID-19. Sequencing used immunoSEQ multiplex PCR; TCRdb keeps in-frame clones, though not all of them. The sample lists under 250,000 clones; 80% to 90% were seen once. The V gene end was trimmed by 3 bases and the J gene end by 3 bases; junction bases not matched to a gene: 3. Germline CDR1 is SGDLS and CDR2 is YYNGEE. The CDR3 sequence is 14 residues long. V is TRBV9 and J is TRBJ1-5; 7 positions match TRBD1. This TCR was sampled from a man aged 35 to 55 with acute or convalescent COVID-19. Specimen: peripheral blood. The DNA for the CDR3 is TGTGCCAGCAGCGCTACAGGGGACAATCAGCCCCAGCATTTT. It is translated as CASSATGDNQPQHF.